A single sample gave rise to the 32 T cell receptor beta chains below, sequenced in a study of cytomegalovirus exposure and HLA in healthy donors. Produced via immunoSEQ multiplex PCR; TCRdb's table is partial and in-frame only. Of 150,000 to 200,000 clones in the sample, roughly 91% were seen once. Specimen: PBMCs. The source is a woman under 30 in good health and CMV-seropositive.

The J gene is TRBJ1-1, the V gene TRBV29-1, with 7 bases lining up with TRBD1. V shed 3 bases, J shed 2 bases, and the junction held 12 bases outside the gene matches. The V gene's germline CDR1 is SQVTM and CDR2 ANQGSEA. The CDR3 runs to 16 residues. The CDR3 DNA follows: TGCAGCGTTGATAAGGGGACAGTTGACATTAACACTGAAGCTTTCTTT. This codes for CSVDKGTVDINTEAFF.

J is TRBJ2-1 and V is TRBV15; 8 positions match TRBD1. V trimming: 1 base; J trimming: 5 bases; junction bases outside the gene matches: 7. CDR1 and CDR2 from the germline V gene are LNHNV and YYDKDF (reference sequence). This CDR3 is 16 amino acids long. The CDR3 loop is CATSRGLTGGNNEQFF. The CDR3 coding sequence is TGTGCCACCAGCAGAGGTCTTACAGGGGGGAACAATGAGCAGTTCTTC.

This sequence joins TRBV7-6 and TRBJ2-1; TRBD2 agrees at 11 bases. Trimming removed 0 bases from V and 0 bases from J; junction bases left unmatched: 13. The CDR3 has 21 residues. The germline V gene encodes CDR1 SGHVS and CDR2 FNYEAQ. CDR3 nucleotides: TGTGCCAGCAGCTTAGCCGGCCGGGGGACTAGCGGCCGGAGCTCCTACAATGAGCAGTTCTTC. Translating gives CASSLAGRGTSGRSSYNEQFF.

V and J are TRBV11-2 and TRBJ1-2; TRBD1 matches at 10 bases. CDR3 length equals 16 residues. J was trimmed by 4 bases and V by 4 bases; bases with no gene match: 9. The germline CDR1 and CDR2 sequences are SGHAT and FQNNGV. The CDR3 loop reads CASSYPGTGVSYGYTF. The CDR3 DNA sequence: TGTGCCAGCAGCTACCCCGGGACAGGGGTGAGCTATGGCTACACCTTC.

V usage is TRBV5-6 and J usage is TRBJ2-2, with D possibly TRBD1 on 5 matching bases. The CDR3 totals 16 residues. The V gene's germline CDR1 is SGHDT and CDR2 YYEEEE. V gave up 0 bases and J gave up 4 bases, with 13 bases separating them. DNA for the CDR3: TGTGCCAGCAGCTTGGTTCCTGCAGGGCTCACCGGGGAGCTGTTTTTT. Encoded protein: CASSLVPAGLTGELFF.

The V call is TRBV7-9, the J call TRBJ2-1; 8 bases align to TRBD2. Germline-derived CDR1 and CDR2 are SEHNR and FQNEAQ (reference sequence). V shed 11 bases and J 7 bases; nucleotides not matched to a gene: 10. This CDR3 comprises 13 residues. The CDR3 DNA reads TGTGCCTGCGCGGGAGGTGCTGATAATGAGCAGTTCTTC. Translation gives CACAGGADNEQFF.

This chain uses TRBV18 with TRBJ1-1; D possibly corresponds to TRBD1 (5 bases). Deletions cut 3 bases from V and 1 base from J, with 9 bases between. Germline CDR1 is KGHSH and CDR2 is LQKENI. The CDR3 has 14 residues. The CDR3 reads CASSPQGGNTEAFF. The DNA for the CDR3 is TGTGCCAGCTCACCGCAGGGTGGGAACACTGAAGCTTTCTTT.

This clone was detected only once. V usage is TRBV7-2 and J usage is TRBJ1-2; 7 bases agree with TRBD1. J lost 2 bases, V lost 6 bases, and 12 bases had no gene match. From germline, CDR1 is SGHTA and CDR2 FQGNSA. This CDR3 comprises 16 residues. CDR3 in amino acids: CASRAAGQGVNYGYTF. CDR3 sequence (DNA): TGTGCCAGCAGAGCGGCGGGGCAGGGGGTCAACTATGGCTACACCTTC.

The rearrangement links TRBV29-1 to TRBJ1-4, with D perhaps matching TRBD1 (6 bases). Trimming stripped 7 bases from V and 7 bases from J, with 16 bases between. Per germline, CDR1 SQVTM and CDR2 ANQGSEA. This CDR3 contains 13 residues. The DNA for the CDR3 is TGCAGCGCCGCACAGGGAAACGGTGAAAAACTGTTTTTT. This translates into CSAAQGNGEKLFF.

The chain is built from TRBV14 and TRBJ2-7, with TRBD2 matching 11 bases. Germline CDR1 reads SGHDN; CDR2 reads FVKESK. CDR3 length: 19 amino acids. J lost 4 bases, V lost 4 bases, and 18 bases had no gene match. This CDR3 is CASSPSPGLAEWGAYEQYF. The CDR3 DNA is TGTGCCAGCAGCCCCTCGCCGGGACTAGCGGAGTGGGGAGCATACGAGCAGTACTTC.

This clone has just one count. The genes are TRBV4-2 and TRBJ2-1, with unresolved D. Per the germline V gene, CDR1 is LGHNA and CDR2 is YNFKEQ. This CDR3 has 15 residues. V was trimmed by 1 base and J by 5 bases, leaving 12 bases between them. The DNA for the CDR3 is TGTGCCAGCAGCCAAGTGTCCAGGCTCCACAATGAGCAGTTCTTC. Its translation: CASSQVSRLHNEQFF.

The rearrangement uses TRBV6-6 and TRBJ1-1; D call uncertain. With 6 bases removed from V and 5 bases from J, the gap between germline ends came to 10 bases. This CDR3 contains 12 residues. CDR1 and CDR2 from the germline V gene are MNHNY and SVGAGI (reference sequence). CDR3: CASRNGLTEAFF. DNA for the CDR3: TGTGCCAGCAGAAACGGGTTAACTGAAGCTTTCTTT.

The chain combines TRBV5-1 with TRBJ1-2; D is unclear. The CDR3 spans 13 residues. Per the germline V gene, CDR1 is SGHRS and CDR2 is YFSETQ. Deletions cut 0 bases from V and 6 bases from J, with 9 bases between. The CDR3 here is CASSLVPTDGYTF. CDR3 nucleotides: TGCGCCAGCAGCTTGGTGCCAACGGATGGCTACACCTTC.

Only one count was recorded for this clone. This CDR3 reads CASSLTRVPTNYGYTF. The CDR3, as DNA: TGTGCCAGCAGCCTAACCAGGGTTCCCACTAACTATGGCTACACCTTC. This chain joins TRBV7-2 and TRBJ1-2; weak D call: TRBD1 (5 bases). CDR1 and CDR2 (germline): SGHTA, FQGNSA. This CDR3 has 16 residues. Between the trimmed V and J ends, which lost 5 bases and 0 bases, there was a span of 16 bases.

The chain carries TRBV28 and TRBJ2-7; D call uncertain. The CDR3 contains 13 residues. Between the trimmed V and J ends, which lost 8 bases and 1 base, there was a span of 12 bases. Looked up from germline, CDR1 is MDHEN and CDR2 is SYDVKM. The CDR3 loop reads CASLGSLSYEQYF. The CDR3 DNA follows: TGTGCCAGCCTCGGGTCGCTATCCTACGAGCAGTACTTC.

J is TRBJ2-7 and V is TRBV27; the match to TRBD1 covers 8 bases. The trim removed 6 bases at V and 2 bases at J, leaving 9 bases unmatched. The CDR3 runs 15 residues. CDR1 and CDR2 (germline): MNHEY, SMNVEV (reference sequence). The CDR3 DNA reads as TGTGCCAGCAGGGCCACCGGGACAGGAACCTACGAGCAGTACTTC. Amino acid sequence: CASRATGTGTYEQYF.

The chain combines TRBV5-1 with TRBJ1-1, with TRBD1 as a possible D gene (6 bases). CDR3 length equals 18 residues. Trimming took off 0 bases at V and 4 bases at J, with 22 bases between the two ends. Per the germline V gene, CDR1 is SGHRS and CDR2 is YFSETQ. In DNA, the CDR3 is TGCGCCAGCAGCTTGGTTTCCCCAAGACAGGTGTTTAGCACTGAAGCTTTCTTT. Translated: CASSLVSPRQVFSTEAFF.

The CDR3 protein is CASSFQGNQPQHF. CDR3 sequence (DNA): TGTGCCAGCAGCTTTCAGGGGAATCAGCCCCAGCATTTT. The rearrangement links TRBV7-2 to TRBJ1-5; D possibly corresponds to TRBD1 (6 bases). This CDR3 has 13 amino acids. Germline V gene sequence: CDR1 SGHTA, CDR2 FQGNSA. The germline V and J ends were trimmed by 3 bases and 4 bases, with 7 bases remaining between them.

V gene TRBV7-8 combines with J gene TRBJ2-5; D possibly corresponds to TRBD1 (5 bases). The CDR3 consists of 15 residues. CDR1 and CDR2 (germline): SGHVS, FQNEAQ. Trimming took 0 bases from V and 2 from J, leaving 10 bases between them. The CDR3 DNA sequence: TGTGCCAGCAGCTTAGCGGGGCGATTACAAGAGACCCAGTACTTC. Its protein product is CASSLAGRLQETQYF.

The V call is TRBV27, the J call TRBJ2-1; 7 bases agree with TRBD2. Germline V gene lookup returns CDR1 MNHEY and CDR2 SMNVEV (reference sequence). The CDR3 consists of 12 residues. V shed 5 bases and J 6 bases; nucleotides not matched to a gene: 1. The CDR3: CASSTGGNEQFF. CDR3 DNA: TGTGCCAGCAGTACGGGAGGCAATGAGCAGTTCTTC.

The V call is TRBV7-2, the J call TRBJ1-4; no firm D call. Germline CDR1 reads SGHTA; CDR2 reads FQGNSA. This CDR3 has 15 residues. Between the trimmed V and J ends, which lost 7 bases and 7 bases, there was a span of 19 bases. In DNA form, the CDR3 reads TGTGCCAGCACCCTAGGCGGGAGTTTGCGTGAAAAACTGTTTTTT. Encoded protein: CASTLGGSLREKLFF.

V and J are TRBV10-1 and TRBJ2-3; 12 bases are shared with TRBD2. Germline CDR1 is WNHNN and CDR2 is SYGVQD (reference sequence). CDR3 length equals 18 residues. Germline trimming cut 0 bases from V and 0 bases from J; bases unmatched to any gene: 4. The CDR3 protein is CASSESSGTSGSTDTQYF. The CDR3 nucleotides are TGCGCCAGCAGTGAGTCTTCCGGGACTAGCGGGAGCACAGATACGCAGTATTTT.

The chain employs TRBV29-1 and TRBJ2-2, with D unclear. Germline V gene sequence: CDR1 SQVTM, CDR2 ANQGSEA. CDR3 length: 14 residues. Between the trimmed V and J ends, which lost 7 bases and 1 base, there was a span of 13 bases. The CDR3 region has the DNA TGCAGCGCTGAGACAAGCCTGAACACCGGGGAGCTGTTTTTT. Amino acid sequence: CSAETSLNTGELFF.

The chain couples TRBV12-5 to TRBJ2-1; 9 positions agree with TRBD1. There are 20 residues in the CDR3. Unmatched junction bases numbered 13, after V lost 0 bases and J lost 1 base. Germline V gene data show CDR1 as LGHNT and CDR2 as FRNRAP. CDR3 loop: CASGLVIPPWGTGSYNEQFF. The CDR3 nucleotides read TGTGCTAGTGGTTTGGTTATCCCGCCCTGGGGGACAGGGTCCTACAATGAGCAGTTCTTC.

The gene calls are TRBV21-1 and TRBJ2-7; TRBD1, the table's D call, was not compared with the DNA. TRBV21-1 has pseudogene status. The CDR3 runs to 15 residues. The CDR3 DNA follows: TGTGCCAGCAGCAAAGTTCTTGGACACAACTACGAGCAGTACTTC. It yields the protein CASSKVLGHNYEQYF.

As for this clone: The same CDR3 also results from other DNA sequences found in this sample. The CDR3 bases are TGTGCCAGCAGTATATCCTACGAGCAGTACTTC. Amino acids: CASSISYEQYF. The chain couples TRBV28 to TRBJ2-7; D is unclear. V lost 5 bases, J lost 1 base, and 3 bases lay in between. This CDR3 contains 11 residues. Germline CDR1 and CDR2: MDHEN and SYDVKM. Complete variable domain (other parts from reference TRBV28 and TRBJ2-7): DVKVTQSSRYLVKRTGEKVFLECVQDMDHENMFWYRQDPGLGLRLIYFSYDVKMKEKGDIPEGYSVSREKKERFSLILESASTNQTSMYLCASSISYEQYFGPGTRLTVT.

The table lists this clone with a few counts. The chain combines TRBV10-1 with TRBJ2-7; D not certain. The CDR3 loop spans 11 amino acids. Looked up from germline, CDR1 is WNHNN and CDR2 is SYGVQD (reference sequence). Trimming cost V 9 bases and J 1 base, with 7 bases left between them. The CDR3 is CASPESYEQYF. In DNA form, the CDR3 reads TGCGCCAGTCCCGAGTCCTACGAGCAGTACTTC.

The chain combines TRBV4-1 with TRBJ2-7, with TRBD1 matching over 7 bases. The CDR3 has 15 amino acids. V lost 4 bases, J lost 4 bases, and 10 bases stayed unmatched. Germline V gene data show CDR1 as MGHRA and CDR2 as YSYEKL. The chain's CDR3 is CASSRETGRGYEQYF. CDR3 in DNA: TGCGCCAGCAGCCGAGAGACAGGGAGAGGGTACGAGCAGTACTTC.

The CDR3 sequence: CASSLGTVNTEAFF. The CDR3 nucleotides are TGTGCCAGCAGCTTAGGGACAGTTAACACTGAAGCTTTCTTT. The chain links TRBV7-2 to TRBJ1-1, with D tentatively TRBD1 (6 bases). The V end lost 1 base, the J end lost 2 bases, and 8 bases lay between the germline ends. CDR1 and CDR2 (germline): SGHTA, FQGNSA. The length of the CDR3 is 14 residues.

The chain recombines TRBV6-1 with TRBJ1-1; D perhaps matches TRBD1 (5 bases). Germline V gene sequence: CDR1 MNHNS, CDR2 SASEGT. The CDR3 consists of 14 residues. V was pared by 0 bases and J by 4 bases, with 9 bases between. This CDR3 is CASSEARGGTEAFF. The CDR3 nucleotides read TGTGCCAGCAGTGAAGCCCGGGGGGGCACTGAAGCTTTCTTT.

The rearrangement joins TRBV2 to TRBJ2-5; 12 nucleotides align to TRBD2. Germline V gene lookup returns CDR1 SNHLY and CDR2 FYNNEI. Germline trimming cut 4 bases from V and 5 bases from J; bases unmatched to any gene: 2. The CDR3 extends over 14 amino acids. CDR3 bases: TGTGCCAGCAGTGCTACTAGCGGGAGGGAGACCCAGTACTTC. It specifies CASSATSGRETQYF.

The V and J genes are TRBV5-4 and TRBJ1-1, with D maybe TRBD1 (5 bases). Germline V CDR1 and CDR2: SGHNT, YYREEE (reference sequence). The CDR3 contains 14 residues. V lost 0 bases, J lost 2 bases, and 8 bases lay in between. The CDR3: CASSLGGTNTEAFF. CDR3 DNA sequence: TGTGCCAGCAGCTTGGGGGGGACTAACACTGAAGCTTTCTTT. Full variable domain (remainder filled in from reference TRBV5-4 and TRBJ1-1): ETGVTQSPTHLIKTRGQQVTLRCSSQSGHNTVSWYQQALGQGPQFIFQYYREEENGRGNFPPRFSGLQFPNYSSELNVNALELDDSALYLCASSLGGTNTEAFFGQGTRLTVV.